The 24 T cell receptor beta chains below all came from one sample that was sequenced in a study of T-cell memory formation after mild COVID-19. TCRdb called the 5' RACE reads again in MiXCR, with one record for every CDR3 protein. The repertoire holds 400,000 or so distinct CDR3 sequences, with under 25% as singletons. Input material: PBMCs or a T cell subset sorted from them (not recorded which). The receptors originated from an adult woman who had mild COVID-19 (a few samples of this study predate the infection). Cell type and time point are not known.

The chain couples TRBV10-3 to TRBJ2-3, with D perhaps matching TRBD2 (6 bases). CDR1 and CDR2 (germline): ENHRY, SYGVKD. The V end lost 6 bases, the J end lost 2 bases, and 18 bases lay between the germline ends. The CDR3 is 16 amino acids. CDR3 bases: TGTGCCATCAGCTTCCCCAGCGGGCTATCCACAGATACGCAGTATTTT. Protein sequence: CAISFPSGLSTDTQYF.

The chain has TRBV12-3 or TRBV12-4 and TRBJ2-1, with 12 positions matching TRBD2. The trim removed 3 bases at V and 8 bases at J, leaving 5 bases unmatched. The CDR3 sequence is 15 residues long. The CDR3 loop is CASSLSLAGGYEQFF. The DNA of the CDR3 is TGTGCCAGCAGTTTGTCACTAGCGGGGGGCTATGAGCAGTTCTTC.

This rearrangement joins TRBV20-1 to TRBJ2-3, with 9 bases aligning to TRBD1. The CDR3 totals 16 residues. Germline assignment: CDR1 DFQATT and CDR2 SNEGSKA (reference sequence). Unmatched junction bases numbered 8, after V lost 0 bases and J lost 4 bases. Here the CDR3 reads CSARDPRTGVADTQYF. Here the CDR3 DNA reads TGCAGTGCTAGAGATCCCCGGACAGGGGTGGCAGATACGCAGTATTTT.

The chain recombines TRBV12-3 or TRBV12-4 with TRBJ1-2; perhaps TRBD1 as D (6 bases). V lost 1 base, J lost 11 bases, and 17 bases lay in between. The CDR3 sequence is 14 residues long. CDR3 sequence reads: CASSLENSGALYTF. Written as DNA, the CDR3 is TGTGCCAGCAGTTTAGAAAATTCGGGGGCTCTTTACACCTTC.

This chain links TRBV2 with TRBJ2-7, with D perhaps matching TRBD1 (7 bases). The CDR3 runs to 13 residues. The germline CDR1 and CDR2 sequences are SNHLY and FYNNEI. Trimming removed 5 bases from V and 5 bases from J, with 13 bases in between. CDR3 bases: TGTGCCAGCAGTCTGACAGGGAGGAACGAGCAGTACTTC. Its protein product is CASSLTGRNEQYF.

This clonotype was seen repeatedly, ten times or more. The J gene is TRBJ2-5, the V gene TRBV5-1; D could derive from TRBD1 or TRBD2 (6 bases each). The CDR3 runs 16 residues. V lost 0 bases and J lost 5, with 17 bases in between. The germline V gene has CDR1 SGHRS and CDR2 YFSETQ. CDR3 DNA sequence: TGCGCCAGCAGCTTGGGCCCGTCGGGGGCGCTTGAGACCCAGTACTTC. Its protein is CASSLGPSGALETQYF.

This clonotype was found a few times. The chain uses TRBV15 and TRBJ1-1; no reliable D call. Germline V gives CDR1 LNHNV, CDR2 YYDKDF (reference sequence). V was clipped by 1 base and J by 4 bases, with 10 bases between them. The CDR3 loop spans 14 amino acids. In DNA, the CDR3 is TGTGCCACCAGCAGAGTTCGTGGAAGCACTGAAGCTTTCTTT. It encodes CATSRVRGSTEAFF.

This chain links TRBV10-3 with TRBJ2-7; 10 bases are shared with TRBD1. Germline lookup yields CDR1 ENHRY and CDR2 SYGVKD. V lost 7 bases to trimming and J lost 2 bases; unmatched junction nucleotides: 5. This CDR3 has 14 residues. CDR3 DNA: TGTGCCATCAAGGAGACAGGGGGCCCCTACGAGCAGTACTTC. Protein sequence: CAIKETGGPYEQYF.

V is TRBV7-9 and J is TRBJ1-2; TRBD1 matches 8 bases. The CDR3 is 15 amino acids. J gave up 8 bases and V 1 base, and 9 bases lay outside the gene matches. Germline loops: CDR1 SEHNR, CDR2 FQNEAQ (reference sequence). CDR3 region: CASSLDDRGSGGYTF. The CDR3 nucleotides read TGTGCCAGCAGCTTAGACGACAGGGGATCGGGAGGCTACACCTTC.

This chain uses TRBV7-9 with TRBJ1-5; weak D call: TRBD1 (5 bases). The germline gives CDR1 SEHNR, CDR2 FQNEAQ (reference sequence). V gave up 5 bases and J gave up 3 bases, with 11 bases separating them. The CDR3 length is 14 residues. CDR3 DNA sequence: TGTGCCAGCAGCCGGGGGGGTATCAATCAGCCCCAGCATTTT. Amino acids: CASSRGGINQPQHF.

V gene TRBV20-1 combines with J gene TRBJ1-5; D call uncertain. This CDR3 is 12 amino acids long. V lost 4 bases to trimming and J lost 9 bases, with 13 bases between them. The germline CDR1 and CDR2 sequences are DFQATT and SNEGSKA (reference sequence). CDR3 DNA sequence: TGCAGTGCTACCTCGAGAGGTGGGCCCCAGCATTTT. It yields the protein CSATSRGGPQHF.

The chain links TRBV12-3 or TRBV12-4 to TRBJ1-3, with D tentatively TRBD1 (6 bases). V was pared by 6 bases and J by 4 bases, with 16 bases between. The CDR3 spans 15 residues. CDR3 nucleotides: TGTGCCAGCAGCTTGGGGACATCGGCCGGAAACACCATATATTTT. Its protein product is CASSLGTSAGNTIYF.

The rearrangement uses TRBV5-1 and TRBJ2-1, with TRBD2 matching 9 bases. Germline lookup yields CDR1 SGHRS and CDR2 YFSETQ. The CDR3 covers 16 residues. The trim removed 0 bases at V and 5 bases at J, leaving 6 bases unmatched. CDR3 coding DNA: TGCGCCAGCAGCTTGGTTGGACTAGCGAATAACAATGAGCAGTTCTTC. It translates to CASSLVGLANNNEQFF.

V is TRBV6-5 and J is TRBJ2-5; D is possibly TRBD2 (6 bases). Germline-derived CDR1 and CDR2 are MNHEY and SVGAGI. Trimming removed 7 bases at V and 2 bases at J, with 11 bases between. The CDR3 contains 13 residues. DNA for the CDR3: TGTGCCAGCACCCGACTAGGGCAAGAGACCCAGTACTTC. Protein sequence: CASTRLGQETQYF.

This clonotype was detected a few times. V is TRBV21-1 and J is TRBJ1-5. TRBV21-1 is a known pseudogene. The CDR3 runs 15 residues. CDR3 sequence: CASSKDRQGRQPQHF. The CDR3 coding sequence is TGTGCCAGCAGCAAAGATCGCCAGGGCCGTCAGCCCCAGCATTTT.

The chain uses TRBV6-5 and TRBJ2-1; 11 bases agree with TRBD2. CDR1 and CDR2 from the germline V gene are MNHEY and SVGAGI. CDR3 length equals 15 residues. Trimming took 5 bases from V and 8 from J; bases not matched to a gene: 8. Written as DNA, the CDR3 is TGTGCCAGCAGTACACTAGCGGGAGTCGGCGATGAGCAGTTCTTC. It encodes CASSTLAGVGDEQFF.

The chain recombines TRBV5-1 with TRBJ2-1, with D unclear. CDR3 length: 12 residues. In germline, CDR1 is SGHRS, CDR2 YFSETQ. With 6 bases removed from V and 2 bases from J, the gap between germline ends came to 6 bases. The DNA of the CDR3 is TGCGCCAGCAAGCAGGCCTACAATGAGCAGTTCTTC. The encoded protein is CASKQAYNEQFF.

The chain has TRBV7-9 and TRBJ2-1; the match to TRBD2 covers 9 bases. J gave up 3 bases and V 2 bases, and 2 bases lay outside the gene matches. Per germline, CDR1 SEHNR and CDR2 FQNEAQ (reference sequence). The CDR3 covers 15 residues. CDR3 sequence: CASSLRLADYNEQFF. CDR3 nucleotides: TGTGCCAGCAGCTTACGACTAGCGGACTACAATGAGCAGTTCTTC. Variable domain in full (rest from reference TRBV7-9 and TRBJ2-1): DTGVSQNPRHKITKRGQNVTFRCDPISEHNRLYWYRQTLGQGPEFLTYFQNEAQLEKSRLLSDRFSAERPKGSFSTLEIQRTEQGDSAMYLCASSLRLADYNEQFFGPGTRLTVL.

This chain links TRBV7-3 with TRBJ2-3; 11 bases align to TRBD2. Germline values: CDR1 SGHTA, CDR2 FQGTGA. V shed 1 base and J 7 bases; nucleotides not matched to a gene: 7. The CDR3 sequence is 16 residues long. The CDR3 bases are TGTGCCAGCAGCTTAAACCCTAGCGGGGGGCGAAATACGCAGTATTTT. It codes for CASSLNPSGGRNTQYF.

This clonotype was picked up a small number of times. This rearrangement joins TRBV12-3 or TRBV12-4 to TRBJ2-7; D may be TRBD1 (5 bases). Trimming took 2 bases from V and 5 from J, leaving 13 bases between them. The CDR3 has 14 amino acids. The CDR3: CASSLSRVADEQYF. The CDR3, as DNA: TGTGCCAGCAGTTTAAGCAGGGTGGCAGACGAGCAGTACTTC.

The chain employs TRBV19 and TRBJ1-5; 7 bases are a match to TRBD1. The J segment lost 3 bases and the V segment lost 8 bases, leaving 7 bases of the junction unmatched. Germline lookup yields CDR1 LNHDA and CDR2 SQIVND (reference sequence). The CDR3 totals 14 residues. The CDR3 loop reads CASGLGQINQPQHF. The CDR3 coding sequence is TGTGCCAGTGGACTGGGACAGATCAATCAGCCCCAGCATTTT.

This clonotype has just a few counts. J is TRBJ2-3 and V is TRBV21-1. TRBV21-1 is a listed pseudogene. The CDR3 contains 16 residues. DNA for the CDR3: TGTGCCAGCAGCAAAGCGGGGATTTTCAGCACAGATACGCAGTATTTT. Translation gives CASSKAGIFSTDTQYF.

This chain's CDR3 is CATSDATVSTYSNQPQHF. The CDR3, as DNA: TGTGCCACCAGTGATGCCACAGTATCCACGTATAGCAATCAGCCCCAGCATTTT. The rearrangement links TRBV24-1 to TRBJ1-5; unclear D gene. CDR3 length: 18 amino acids. Germline CDR1 reads KGHDR; CDR2 reads SFDVKD. The V end was cut by 3 bases, the J end by 0 bases, with 17 bases between.

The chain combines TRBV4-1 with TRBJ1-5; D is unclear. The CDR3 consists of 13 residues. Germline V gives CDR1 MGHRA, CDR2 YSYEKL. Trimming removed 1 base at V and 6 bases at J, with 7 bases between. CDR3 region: CASSQGGIQPQHF. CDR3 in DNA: TGCGCCAGCAGCCAAGGAGGGATTCAGCCCCAGCATTTT.